What follows are 5 T cell receptor beta chains derived from one specimen sequenced in a study of cytomegalovirus exposure and HLA in healthy donors (dated by TCRdb to about 2017). Library construction relied on the immunoSEQ multiplex PCR assay. A mixture of 60 forward primers for TCR Vbeta segments and 13 reverse primers for TCR Jbeta segments was used in the multiplex PCR. TCRdb provides this immuneACCESS table in a form limited to in-frame rearrangements. Some clones are lacking; in checked studies, under half of them reflect an unresolved V gene, and why the rest are absent is not known. The sample table lists 60,000 to 70,000 clones, roughly 77% of them with a count of one. Of the sample, roughly 25% is held by the ten largest clones. The sequenced sample was PBMCs. These receptors all stem from a middle-aged woman in good health and CMV-seropositive.

This clone was picked up a small number of times. V gene TRBV5-1 combines with J gene TRBJ1-1, with TRBD1 identical over 12 bases. Germline trimming cut 3 bases from V and 5 bases from J; bases unmatched to any gene: 8. This CDR3 is 16 amino acids long. Germline values: CDR1 SGHRS, CDR2 YFSETQ. CDR3 coding DNA: TGCGCCAGCAGCTCGGGACAGGGGGCGCGGGGGACTGAAGCTTTCTTT. Translated, it gives CASSSGQGARGTEAFF.

This chain connects TRBV11-2 to TRBJ2-2; D not certain. This CDR3 comprises 13 residues. V gave up 3 bases and J gave up 4 bases, with 6 bases separating them. The germline gives CDR1 SGHAT, CDR2 FQNNGV. The CDR3 region has the DNA TGTGCCAGCAGCTTGATAGTCACCGGGGAGCTGTTTTTT. It yields the protein CASSLIVTGELFF.

The V and J genes are TRBV6-1 and TRBJ1-5; 9 bases agree with TRBD1. Germline values: CDR1 MNHNS, CDR2 SASEGT. The CDR3 loop spans 16 amino acids. J lost 7 bases, V lost 4 bases, and 11 bases had no gene match. The CDR3 coding sequence is TGTGCCAGCAGTGCTTACCTGGGACAGGGAGAGCAGCCCCAGCATTTT. Protein sequence: CASSAYLGQGEQPQHF.

This clone was observed a handful of times. V is TRBV29-1 and J is TRBJ1-1; TRBD1 matches 7 bases. The germline V gene encodes CDR1 SQVTM and CDR2 ANQGSEA. The CDR3 covers 16 residues. The ends lost 8 bases at V and 1 base at J; junction bases unmatched: 16. The CDR3 DNA reads as TGCAGCTGTAGGAACAGGGGAGGAGGAGGGAACACTGAAGCTTTCTTT. This gives the protein CSCRNRGGGGNTEAFF.

This chain connects TRBV7-9 to TRBJ1-4, with D possibly TRBD1 on 5 matching bases. Germline V CDR1 and CDR2: SEHNR, FQNEAQ (reference sequence). CDR3 length: 17 amino acids. V lost 1 base and J lost 6, with 18 bases in between. The CDR3 DNA reads TGTGCCAGCAGCTTAGGCATCTTAGGGGCGATCGATGAAAAACTGTTTTTT. Translating gives CASSLGILGAIDEKLFF. The whole variable domain, remainder taken from reference TRBV7-9 and TRBJ1-4, is DTGVSQNPRHKITKRGQNVTFRCDPISEHNRLYWYRQTLGQGPEFLTYFQNEAQLEKSRLLSDRFSAERPKGSFSTLEIQRTEQGDSAMYLCASSLGILGAIDEKLFFGSGTQLSVL.